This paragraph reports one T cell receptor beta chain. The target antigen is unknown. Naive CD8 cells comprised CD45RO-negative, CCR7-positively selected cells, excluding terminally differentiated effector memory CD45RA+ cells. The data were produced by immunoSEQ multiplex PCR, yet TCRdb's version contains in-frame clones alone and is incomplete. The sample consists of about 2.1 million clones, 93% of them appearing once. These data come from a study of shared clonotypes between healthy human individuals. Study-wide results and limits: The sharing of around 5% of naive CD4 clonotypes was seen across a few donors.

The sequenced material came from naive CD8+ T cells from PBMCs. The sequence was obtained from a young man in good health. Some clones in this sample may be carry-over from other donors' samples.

This chain's CDR3 is CSVGGYEHQETQYF. DNA for the CDR3: TGCAGCGTTGGGGGGTACGAACACCAAGAGACCCAGTACTTC. The chain is built from TRBV29-1 and TRBJ2-5, with D perhaps matching TRBD1 or TRBD2 (5 bases each). The V end was cut by 4 bases, the J end by 0 bases, with 12 bases between. Germline CDR1 reads SQVTM; CDR2 reads ANQGSEA. The CDR3 runs 14 residues.